The source of this T cell receptor (beta chain) is a study of STAT3 mutations in large granular lymphocyte leukemia. Findings and limits, study-wide: In T-cell large granular lymphocyte leukemia, about half of patients showed multiple immunodominant subclonotypes.

Trimming removed 6 bases at V and 0 bases at J, with 13 bases between. In germline, CDR1 is MNHNY, CDR2 SVGAGI (reference sequence). The CDR3 consists of 15 residues. Worth noting for this clone: The target antigen is unknown.

TCRdb's copy holds only in-frame clones and misses some; the assay was immunoSEQ multiplex PCR. The data show approximately 11,000 clones, 85% seen once. V usage is TRBV6-6 and J usage is TRBJ2-3; D gene ambiguous. This clonotype was obtained from a man older than 75 with T-cell large granular lymphocyte leukemia. Some clones in this sample may be carry-over from other donors' samples. Sequenced sample: peripheral blood mononuclear cells. The CDR3 DNA sequence: TGTGCCAGCAGACCGGACCCATTTAGCACAGATACGCAGTATTTT. Translated, it gives CASRPDPFSTDTQYF.